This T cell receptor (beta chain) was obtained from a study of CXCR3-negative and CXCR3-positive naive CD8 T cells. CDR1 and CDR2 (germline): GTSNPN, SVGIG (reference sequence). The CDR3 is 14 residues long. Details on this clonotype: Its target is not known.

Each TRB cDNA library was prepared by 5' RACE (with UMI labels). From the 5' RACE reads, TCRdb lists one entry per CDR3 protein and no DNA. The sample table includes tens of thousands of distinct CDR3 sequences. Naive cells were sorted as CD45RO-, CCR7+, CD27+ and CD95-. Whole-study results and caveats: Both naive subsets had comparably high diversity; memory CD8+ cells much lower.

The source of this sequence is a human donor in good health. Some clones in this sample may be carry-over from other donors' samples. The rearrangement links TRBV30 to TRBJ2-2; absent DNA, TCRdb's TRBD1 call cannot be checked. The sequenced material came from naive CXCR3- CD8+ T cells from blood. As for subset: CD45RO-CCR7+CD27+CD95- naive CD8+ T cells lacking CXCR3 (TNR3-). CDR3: CAWRQGANTGELFF.